This T cell receptor beta chain appears in the sequencing data of a study of blood T cell repertoires in COVID-19. Study-wide context: T cells, B-cell-depleted T cells, or PBMCs provided the cDNA or gDNA that served as material.

The assay was immunoSEQ multiplex PCR, and TCRdb's table has in-frame clones only and misses some. The sample shows about 480,000 clones, roughly nine tenths of them seen only once. This clone was recorded only once. CDR3 length: 15 residues. Trimming cost V 7 bases and J 8 bases; bases outside gene matches: 11. The germline V gene has CDR1 SGHAT and CDR2 FQDESV (reference sequence). This TCR came from a man between 18 and 35 years old with COVID-19, enrolled during active disease. The sample consisted of peripheral blood. The chain joins TRBV11-1 to TRBJ1-1, with 12 bases lining up with TRBD1. The CDR3 DNA follows: TGTGCCAGCACCGAACCTGGGACAGGGGGCATCGAAGCTTTCTTT. Translated: CASTEPGTGGIEAFF.